This section outlines one T cell receptor beta chain sequence together with its context. Antigen: not known. These data are taken from a study of regulatory T cells in long-lasting Graves disease. For TCR beta, libraries came from iRepertoire HTBI primers and Arm-PCR of CDR3 regions. TCRdb passed the multiplex PCR reads through MiXCR, listing each CDR3 protein once. The data contain 700,000 or so distinct CDR3 sequences, 30% of them singletons. Study conclusions and caveats: TRBV28, TRBJ1-2 and TRBJ2-5 emerged as the favored segments in persistent disease. Among persistent patients, a larger number of public clonotypes were shared (around 3,000) than among newly diagnosed patients (about 970).

Time point meaning: persistent/refractory GD, antithyroid drugs over 5 years with positive TRAb. PBMC-derived RNA was used for the TCR library. The authors diagnosed Graves' disease using American Thyroid Association guidelines. The germline CDR1 and CDR2 sequences are GTSNPN and SVGIG (reference sequence). The CDR3 is made up of 15 amino acids. V dropped 2 bases and J dropped 3 bases, with 14 bases sitting between them. The chain is built from TRBV30 and TRBJ1-3; D uncertain. The origin of this receptor is a female donor with Graves disease. Specimen: peripheral blood mononuclear cells (PBMCs), collected when the disease was refractory, from a patient treated with antithyroid drugs. CDR3 in amino acids: CAWSFDLDGGNTIYF. CDR3 bases: TGTGCCTGGAGTTTTGATCTCGACGGTGGAAACACCATATATTTT. The whole variable domain, remainder taken from reference TRBV30 and TRBJ1-3, is SQTIHQWPATLVQPVGSPLSLECTVEGTSNPNLYWYRQAAGRGLQLLFYSVGIGQISSEVPQNLSASRPQDRQFILSSKKLLLSDSGFYLCAWSFDLDGGNTIYFGEGSWLTVV.